This TCR beta chain comes out of a study of early T cells in non-severe SARS-CoV-2 infection. Trimming stripped 0 bases from V and 0 bases from J, with 9 bases between. CDR1 and CDR2 from the germline V gene are MGHRA and YSYEKL. CDR3 length: 15 amino acids. TCRdb reprocessed the 5' RACE reads with MiXCR, giving one entry per CDR3 protein. The sample lists tens of thousands of distinct CDR3 sequences, approximately 8% occurring once. This material consisted of whole blood, taken at baseline. The chain couples TRBV4-1 to TRBJ2-7; a weak D match, TRBD1 (5 bases). This receptor was identified in an adult who was a healthcare worker with PCR-confirmed SARS-CoV-2 infection or an uninfected control (not recorded which). DNA for the CDR3: TGCGCCAGCAGCCAAGAAACAGGTCGCTCCTACGAGCAGTACTTC. Protein: CASSQETGRSYEQYF.